The following is a T cell receptor beta chain sequence with its context. The sample belongs to a study of T cell responses to AZD1222 COVID-19 vaccine. Trimming cost V 0 bases and J 5 bases, with 7 bases left between them. The CDR3 has 13 amino acids. Germline CDR1 is SGHNT and CDR2 is YENEEA. Using immunoSEQ multiplex PCR, the repertoire was profiled, and TCRdb retains in-frame clones only, with some absent. The table lists 150,000 to 200,000 clones, about 91% of them singletons. This sample comprised peripheral blood, obtained 28 days after the second AZD1222 dose. The clonotype originates from an adult who received the AZD1222 COVID-19 vaccine. This chain joins TRBV11-3 and TRBJ1-1; D gene ambiguous. CDR3 coding DNA: TGTGCCAGCAGCTTAGACACGGGGACTGAAGCTTTCTTT. Translated, it gives CASSLDTGTEAFF.